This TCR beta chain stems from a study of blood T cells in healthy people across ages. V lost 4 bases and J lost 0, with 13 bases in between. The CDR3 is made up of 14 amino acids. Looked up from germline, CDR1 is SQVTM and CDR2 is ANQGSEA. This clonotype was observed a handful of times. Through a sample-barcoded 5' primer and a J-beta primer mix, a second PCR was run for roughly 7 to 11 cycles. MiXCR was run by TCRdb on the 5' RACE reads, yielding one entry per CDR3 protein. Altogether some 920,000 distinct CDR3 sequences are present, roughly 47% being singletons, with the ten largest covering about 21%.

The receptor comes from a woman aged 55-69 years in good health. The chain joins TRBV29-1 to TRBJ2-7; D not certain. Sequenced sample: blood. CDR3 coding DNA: TGCAGCGTTGGCCGGACGGCGAGCTCCTACGAGCAGTACTTC. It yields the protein CSVGRTASSYEQYF.